This is a list of T cell receptor beta chains from one sample in a study of blood T cell repertoires in COVID-19. Produced via immunoSEQ multiplex PCR; TCRdb's table is partial and in-frame only. The sample has about 220,000 clones, approximately 86% seen once. Sequencing was done on a sample of PBMCs or T cells enriched from blood (not recorded which). These receptors all stem from a woman in her thirties with acute COVID-19. The CDR3 runs from the conserved cysteine through the conserved F or W. The D gene is left open where the match is weak. A row's size may be missing; if present it is once, few, many or a size class.

clone size | J gene | D gene | V gene | CDR3 protein | CDR3 DNA
NA | TRBJ1-5 | NA | TRBV7-9 | CASSSTGRSNQPQHF | TGTGCCAGCAGCTCAACAGGGCGAAGCAATCAGCCCCAGCATTTT
NA | TRBJ2-2 | NA | TRBV4-1 | CASSQDGWSTGELFF | TGCGCCAGCAGCCAAGATGGGTGGAGCACCGGGGAGCTGTTTTTT
NA | TRBJ1-2 | TRBD1 | TRBV5-1 | CASSVSYPGQDGYTF | TGCGCCAGCAGCGTCTCGTACCCGGGACAGGATGGCTACACCTTC
NA | TRBJ2-3 | TRBD1 | TRBV27 | CASSKWTGGLLPQTDTQYF | TGTGCCAGCAGTAAGTGGACAGGGGGACTCCTACCTCAGACAGATACGCAGTATTTT
once | TRBJ2-3 | TRBD1 | TRBV2 | CASTLRTGFTDTQYF | TGTGCCAGCACCCTTCGGACAGGGTTCACAGATACGCAGTATTTT
NA | TRBJ2-5 | TRBD1 | TRBV18 | CASSPALTGQGNQETQYF | TGTGCCAGCTCACCAGCGTTGACGGGACAGGGGAACCAAGAGACCCAGTACTTC
NA | TRBJ2-5 | NA | TRBV7-7 | CASSPTVGSQETQYF | TGTGCTAGCAGCCCCACAGTCGGGAGTCAAGAGACCCAGTACTTC
NA | TRBJ2-4 | TRBD2 | TRBV20-1 | CSASVAGDIQYF | TGCAGTGCTAGTGTAGCGGGGGACATTCAGTACTTC
once | TRBJ1-6 | NA | TRBV30 | CAWSVSGLRGSPLHF | TGTGCCTGGAGTGTAAGTGGGTTGCGGGGGTCACCCCTCCACTTT
NA | TRBJ2-3 | TRBD2 | TRBV27 | CASSLNSGGPDTQYF | TGTGCCAGCAGTTTAAATAGCGGGGGGCCAGATACGCAGTATTTT
NA | TRBJ2-7 | NA | TRBV9 | CASSVGPGGFLGYEQYF | TGTGCCAGCAGCGTAGGTCCGGGGGGCTTCTTAGGGTACGAGCAGTACTTC
once | TRBJ1-2 | NA | TRBV27 | CASSLLPGSMGGYTF | TGTGCCAGCAGTTTACTTCCAGGGTCAATGGGGGGCTACACCTTC
once | TRBJ2-1 | NA | TRBV19 | CASSSVEEQFF | TGTGCCAGTAGTAGCGTTGAGGAGCAGTTCTTC
NA | TRBJ1-2 | NA | TRBV11-2 | CASSLDRTVPNYGYTF | TGTGCCAGCAGCTTAGATCGGACAGTCCCTAACTATGGCTACACCTTC
NA | TRBJ1-2 | NA | TRBV29-1 | CSVDKGDNYGYTF | TGCAGCGTTGACAAGGGGGATAACTATGGCTACACCTTC
NA | TRBJ1-6 | TRBD1 | TRBV13 | CASSFRDRTGGHSYNSPLHF | TGTGCCAGCAGCTTTAGGGACCGGACAGGGGGGCATTCCTATAATTCACCCCTCCACTTT
once | TRBJ1-2 | NA | TRBV10-1 | CASSESPTYGYTF | TGCGCCAGCAGTGAGTCTCCGACTTATGGCTACACCTTC
NA | TRBJ1-5 | NA | TRBV4-1 | CASSQDRPNQPQHF | TGCGCCAGCAGCCAAGACAGGCCCAATCAGCCCCAGCATTTT
NA | TRBJ1-4 | TRBD1 | TRBV7-6 | CASSLDRGLDKLFF | TGTGCCAGCAGCTTAGACAGGGGGCTTGACAAACTGTTTTTT
NA | TRBJ2-3 | NA | TRBV4-2 | CASSPNTDTQYF | TGTGCCAGCAGCCCCAACACAGATACGCAGTATTTT
NA | TRBJ2-7 | TRBD1 | TRBV3-1/TRBV3-2 | CASSQDTGDYEQYF | TGTGCCAGCAGCCAAGATACAGGGGACTACGAGCAGTACTTC
NA | TRBJ1-2 | TRBD1 | TRBV2 | CATQGASVNRGYTF | TGTGCCACACAGGGGGCCTCGGTAAACAGGGGCTACACCTTC
NA | TRBJ1-1 | NA | TRBV2 | CASRDYSPKAFF | TGTGCCAGCAGGGACTATTCCCCGAAAGCTTTCTTT
NA | TRBJ2-1 | TRBD2 | TRBV7-9 | CASSGGGNYNEQFF | TGTGCCAGCAGCGGCGGGGGGAACTACAATGAGCAGTTCTTC
NA | TRBJ1-5 | TRBD1 | TRBV7-2 | CASSLELVRRQGHNQPQHF | TGTGCCAGCAGCTTAGAGTTAGTGCGGAGACAGGGCCACAATCAGCCCCAGCATTTT
NA | TRBJ2-3 | TRBD1 | TRBV11-2 | CASSPWTGNSYTQYF | TGTGCCAGCAGCCCCTGGACAGGGAACTCTTATACGCAGTATTTT
NA | TRBJ2-7 | NA | TRBV5-6 | CASSSGQSSYEQYF | TGTGCCAGCAGCTCCGGACAGTCCTCCTACGAGCAGTACTTC
NA | TRBJ2-1 | TRBD2 | TRBV4-3 | CASSQGWTSGGRNEQFF | TGCGCCAGCAGCCAAGGATGGACTAGCGGGGGAAGGAATGAGCAGTTCTTC
NA | TRBJ2-7 | TRBD2 | TRBV7-9 | CASSLGGGPEQYF | TGTGCCAGCAGCTTAGGCGGGGGGCCTGAGCAGTACTTC
NA | TRBJ1-2 | NA | TRBV6-4 | CASRSEGDGYTF | TGTGCCAGCAGATCCGAGGGAGATGGCTACACCTTC
NA | TRBJ1-4 | NA | TRBV13 | CASSLGATDEKLFF | TGTGCCAGCAGCTTAGGAGCGACCGATGAAAAACTGTTTTTT
NA | TRBJ2-5 | TRBD2 | TRBV12-5 | CASGFGQGGQETQYF | TGTGCTAGTGGTTTCGGCCAGGGAGGGCAAGAGACCCAGTACTTC
many | TRBJ1-2 | TRBD1 | TRBV6-4 | CASSSNPTGGDGYTF | TGTGCCAGCAGTTCCAACCCCACAGGGGGCGATGGCTACACCTTC
NA | TRBJ1-1 | NA | TRBV24-1 | CAPRATDMNTEAFF | TGTGCCCCTCGTGCAACAGACATGAACACTGAAGCTTTCTTT
once | TRBJ1-4 | NA | TRBV30 | CAWSFRLTGLTNEKLFF | TGTGCCTGGAGCTTCCGGTTAACGGGACTCACTAATGAAAAACTGTTTTTT
NA | TRBJ1-5 | TRBD1 | TRBV16 | CASSQTGVNQPQHF | TGTGCCAGCAGCCAAACAGGGGTCAATCAGCCCCAGCATTTT
few | TRBJ2-1 | NA | TRBV14 | CASSQTGSSSYNEQFF | TGTGCCAGCAGCCAAACGGGGAGTAGCTCCTACAATGAGCAGTTCTTC
NA | TRBJ1-1 | TRBD1 | TRBV2 | CASSLLTGDFQAFF | TGTGCCAGCAGTCTCCTGACAGGGGACTTTCAAGCTTTCTTT
NA | TRBJ2-3 | TRBD2 | TRBV18 | CASSPPMLADTTDTQYF | TGTGCCAGCTCACCACCGATGCTAGCGGATACCACAGATACGCAGTATTTT
NA | TRBJ1-1 | NA | TRBV5-5 | CASSLARQVSVYTEAFF | TGTGCCAGCAGCTTGGCCCGACAGGTATCCGTGTACACTGAAGCTTTCTTT
NA | TRBJ1-1 | NA | TRBV10-3 | CAISERGSNTEAFF | TGTGCCATCAGTGAAAGGGGGAGTAACACTGAAGCTTTCTTT
NA | TRBJ2-2 | TRBD1 | TRBV18 | CASSLSRTGGSGELFF | TGTGCCAGCTCACTGTCCCGGACAGGGGGTTCCGGGGAGCTGTTTTTT
NA | TRBJ1-2 | TRBD1 | TRBV27 | CASSFGTGGGYTF | TGTGCCAGCAGTTTCGGGACAGGGGGCGGCTACACCTTC
NA | TRBJ2-7 | NA | TRBV7-9 | CASSQTSEQYF | TGTGCCAGCAGTCAAACATCCGAGCAGTACTTC
NA | TRBJ1-1 | TRBD1 | TRBV3-1/TRBV3-2 | CASSRDRNTEAFF | TGTGCCAGCAGTCGGGACAGAAACACTGAAGCTTTCTTT
NA | TRBJ1-2 | NA | TRBV28 | CASSGLPVHYGYTF | TGTGCCAGCAGTGGGCTCCCTGTGCACTATGGCTACACCTTC
NA | TRBJ2-1 | TRBD2 | TRBV5-4 | CASSSGNYNEQFF | TGTGCCAGCTCCAGCGGGAACTACAATGAGCAGTTCTTC